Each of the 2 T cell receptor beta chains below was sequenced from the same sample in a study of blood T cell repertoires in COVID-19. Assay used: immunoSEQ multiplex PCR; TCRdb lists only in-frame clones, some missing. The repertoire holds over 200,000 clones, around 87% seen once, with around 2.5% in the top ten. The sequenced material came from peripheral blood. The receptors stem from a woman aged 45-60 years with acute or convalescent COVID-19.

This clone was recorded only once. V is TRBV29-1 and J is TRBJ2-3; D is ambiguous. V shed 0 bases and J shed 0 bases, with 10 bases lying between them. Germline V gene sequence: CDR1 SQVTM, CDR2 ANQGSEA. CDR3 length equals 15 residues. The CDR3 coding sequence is TGCAGCGTTGAAGATGGTGGCAGAAGCACAGATACGCAGTATTTT. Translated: CSVEDGGRSTDTQYF.

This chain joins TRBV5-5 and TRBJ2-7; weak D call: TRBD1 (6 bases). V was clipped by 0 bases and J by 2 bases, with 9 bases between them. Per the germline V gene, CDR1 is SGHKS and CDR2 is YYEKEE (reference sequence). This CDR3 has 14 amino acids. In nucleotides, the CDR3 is TGTGCCAGCAGCTTGGCCCAGGGGCCCTACGAGCAGTACTTC. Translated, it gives CASSLAQGPYEQYF.